The present T cell receptor (beta chain) was sequenced within a study of blood T cell repertoires in COVID-19. The assay was immunoSEQ multiplex PCR, and TCRdb's table has in-frame clones only and misses some. The sample shows 150,000 to 200,000 clones, about 91% of them seen only once. Participant age was roughly 18 to 90 years, and participants resided in fewer than 30 US areas. CDR1 is SGHTA, CDR2 FQGTGA, per germline. The V and J ends lost 3 bases and 6 bases respectively, with 16 bases between them. The CDR3 extends over 15 amino acids. This TCR was recovered from a woman younger than 30 who had recovered from COVID-19. The chain links TRBV7-3 to TRBJ2-3; D is possibly TRBD1 (7 bases). Sequencing used PBMCs or T cells enriched from blood (not recorded which). The CDR3 reads CASSFGRGAGDTQYF. CDR3 sequence (DNA): TGTGCCAGCAGCTTCGGCAGGGGGGCCGGCGATACGCAGTATTTT.